The 11 T cell receptor beta chains in this list originate from one sample, sequenced in a study of cytomegalovirus exposure and HLA in healthy donors. Vbeta (60) and Jbeta (13) primers were used in the PCR. Here immunoSEQ multiplex PCR was the method, and the copy in TCRdb shows in-frame clones only, minus some. Seen here are around 150,000 clones, approximately 80% observed once, and the top ten hold less than 2%. The sample taken for sequencing was PBMCs. The receptors derive from a man aged 35 to 55 in good health and CMV-seronegative.

Within the sample, this clone is medium-sized. The rearrangement uses TRBV4-3 and TRBJ2-2; TRBD2 matches 8 bases. Germline V CDR1 and CDR2: LGHNA, YSLEER. CDR3 length: 16 amino acids. The junction had 6 bases not matched to a gene; V was cut back by 0 bases and J by 6 bases. CDR3 DNA: TGCGCCAGCAGCCAAGATCCCGGGGGGGGACCCGGGGAGCTGTTTTTT. Its protein is CASSQDPGGGPGELFF.

Comment on this clone: The junction and the germline gene differ at one end; a read error may be behind it. The chain combines TRBV7-9 with TRBJ2-7; 12 nucleotides agree with TRBD1. The CDR3 totals 14 residues. Germline assignment: CDR1 SEHNR and CDR2 FQNEAQ (reference sequence). This CDR3 reads CSSSPGQGADEQYF. The CDR3 nucleotides are TGTTCCAGCAGCCCGGGACAGGGGGCGGACGAGCAGTACTTC.

The chain uses TRBV7-7 and TRBJ2-5, with D perhaps TRBD1 (7 bases). This CDR3 is 14 amino acids long. Germline V gene data show CDR1 as SSHAT and CDR2 as FNYEAQ (reference sequence). Trimming took 5 bases from V and 9 from J, leaving 19 bases between them. In DNA form, the CDR3 reads TGTGCCAGCAGCCAGGGGGACACTGGAGGGGCCCAGTACTTC. Its translation: CASSQGDTGGAQYF.

This rearrangement joins TRBV11-2 to TRBJ1-4, with TRBD1 matching over 8 bases. V gave up 5 bases and J gave up 8 bases; unmatched junction bases: 10. Germline CDR1 SGHAT, CDR2 FQNNGV. The CDR3 has 15 amino acids. The CDR3 DNA follows: TGTGCCAGCAGCCTTCAGGGGGCGTATGGCGAAAAACTGTTTTTT. This translates into CASSLQGAYGEKLFF. Looking up the rest from reference TRBV11-2 and TRBJ1-4 gives the full variable domain: EAGVAQSPRYKIIEKRQSVAFWCNPISGHATLYWYQQILGQGPKLLIQFQNNGVVDDSQLPKDRFSAERLKGVDSTLKIQPAKLEDSAVYLCASSLQGAYGEKLFFGSGTQLSVL.

V gene TRBV6-1 combines with J gene TRBJ2-7; TRBD1 matches at 9 bases. Germline trimming cut 3 bases from V and 3 bases from J; bases unmatched to any gene: 0. There are 13 residues in the CDR3. Germline V gene data show CDR1 as MNHNS and CDR2 as SASEGT. As DNA, the CDR3 is TGTGCCAGCAGTGAGGACAGGGGCTACGAGCAGTACTTC. It encodes CASSEDRGYEQYF.

CDR3 in amino acids: CAWSVPWGVGNSPLHF. The CDR3 coding sequence is TGTGCCTGGAGTGTACCCTGGGGGGTCGGTAATTCACCCCTCCACTTT. The rearrangement links TRBV30 to TRBJ1-6; D is possibly TRBD1 (5 bases). The CDR3 has 16 residues. The V gene's germline CDR1 is GTSNPN and CDR2 SVGIG (reference sequence). The germline V and J ends were trimmed by 0 bases and 6 bases, with 15 bases remaining between them.

This rearrangement joins TRBV18 to TRBJ2-7; 10 bases map to TRBD1. Germline CDR1 and CDR2: KGHSH and LQKENI. The V gene end was trimmed by 3 bases and the J gene end by 4 bases; junction bases not matched to a gene: 15. CDR3 length: 18 residues. The CDR3 DNA reads as TGTGCCAGCTCACCCCTCCCCCCCACCGGGACAGGGGTGTACGAGCAGTACTTC. It encodes CASSPLPPTGTGVYEQYF.

This sequence joins TRBV19 and TRBJ2-5; 16 bases are shared with TRBD2. V dropped 2 bases and J dropped 5; count of bases not matched to a gene: 5. The CDR3 covers 17 residues. CDR1 and CDR2 from the germline V gene are LNHDA and SQIVND (reference sequence). CDR3 residues: CASSITGLAGGSETQYF. The CDR3 bases are TGTGCCAGTAGTATAACGGGACTAGCGGGGGGGAGTGAGACCCAGTACTTC.

This chain connects TRBV28 to TRBJ2-4, with 9 bases aligning to TRBD2. From germline, CDR1 is MDHEN and CDR2 SYDVKM. Germline trimming cut 5 bases from V and 8 bases from J; bases unmatched to any gene: 16. CDR3 length: 17 residues. The CDR3 nucleotides are TGTGCCAGCAGTCCTCCCCCCCTTAGCGGGAGCATTGACATTCAGTACTTC. Its protein product is CASSPPPLSGSIDIQYF. The full variable domain, in which reference TRBV28 and TRBJ2-4 provide the parts outside the CDR3, is DVKVTQSSRYLVKRTGEKVFLECVQDMDHENMFWYRQDPGLGLRLIYFSYDVKMKEKGDIPEGYSVSREKKERFSLILESASTNQTSMYLCASSPPPLSGSIDIQYFGAGTRLSVL.

The J gene is TRBJ1-5, the V gene TRBV19; TRBD1 matches at 10 bases. V shed 10 bases, J shed 5 bases, and the junction held 11 bases outside the gene matches. The germline V gene encodes CDR1 LNHDA and CDR2 SQIVND (reference sequence). The CDR3 contains 15 residues. In DNA form, the CDR3 reads TGTGCCACCCACAACGCGGGACAGGGGTATCAGCCCCAGCATTTT. Translated, it gives CATHNAGQGYQPQHF.

The J gene is TRBJ2-2, the V gene TRBV7-3, with a possible D match to TRBD2 (5 bases). Deletions cut 4 bases from V and 5 bases from J, with 14 bases between. The CDR3 extends over 15 amino acids. CDR1 is SGHTA and CDR2 is FQGTGA in the germline V gene. In nucleotides, the CDR3 is TGTGCCAGCAGCTCACTAGTAGAGGGAACCGGGGAGCTGTTTTTT. It translates to CASSSLVEGTGELFF.